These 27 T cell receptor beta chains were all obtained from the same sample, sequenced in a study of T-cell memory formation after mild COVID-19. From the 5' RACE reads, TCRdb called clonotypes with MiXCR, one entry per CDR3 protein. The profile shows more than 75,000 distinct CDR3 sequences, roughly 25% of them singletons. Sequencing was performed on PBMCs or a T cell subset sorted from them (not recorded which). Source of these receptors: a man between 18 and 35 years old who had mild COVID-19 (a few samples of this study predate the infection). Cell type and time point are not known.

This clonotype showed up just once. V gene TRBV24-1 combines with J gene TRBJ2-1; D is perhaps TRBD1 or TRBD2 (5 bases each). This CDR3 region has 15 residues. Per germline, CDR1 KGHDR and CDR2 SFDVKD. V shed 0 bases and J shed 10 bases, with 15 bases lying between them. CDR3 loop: CATSDLLQTAEEQFF. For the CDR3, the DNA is TGTGCCACCAGTGATTTGCTTCAGACAGCGGAGGAGCAGTTCTTC.

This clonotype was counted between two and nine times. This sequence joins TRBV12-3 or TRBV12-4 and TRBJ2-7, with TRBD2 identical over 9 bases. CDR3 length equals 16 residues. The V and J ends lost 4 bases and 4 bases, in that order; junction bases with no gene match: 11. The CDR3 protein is CASSSGPSGAGYEQYF. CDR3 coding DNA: TGTGCCAGCAGTTCCGGTCCTAGCGGGGCGGGGTACGAGCAGTACTTC.

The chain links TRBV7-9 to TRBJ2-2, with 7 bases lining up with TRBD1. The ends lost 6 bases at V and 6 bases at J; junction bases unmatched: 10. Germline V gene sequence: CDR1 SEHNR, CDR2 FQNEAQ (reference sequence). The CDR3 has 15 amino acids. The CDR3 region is CASRPRQGGAGELFF. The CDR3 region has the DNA TGTGCCAGCAGACCTCGACAGGGTGGTGCCGGGGAGCTGTTTTTT.

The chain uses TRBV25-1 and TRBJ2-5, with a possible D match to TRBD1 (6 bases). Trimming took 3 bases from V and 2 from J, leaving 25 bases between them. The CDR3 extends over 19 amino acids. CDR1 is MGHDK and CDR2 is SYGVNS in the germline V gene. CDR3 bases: TGTGCCAGCAGTGATTTGCTCGGGACACAGGGTGGTGGGCAAGAGACCCAGTACTTC. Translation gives CASSDLLGTQGGGQETQYF.

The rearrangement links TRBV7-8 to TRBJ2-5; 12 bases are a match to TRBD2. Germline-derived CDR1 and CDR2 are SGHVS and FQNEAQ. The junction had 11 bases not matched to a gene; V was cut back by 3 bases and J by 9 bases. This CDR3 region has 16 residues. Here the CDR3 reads CASSFSWTSGDMSQYF. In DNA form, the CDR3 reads TGTGCCAGCAGCTTCTCTTGGACTAGCGGGGATATGTCCCAGTACTTC.

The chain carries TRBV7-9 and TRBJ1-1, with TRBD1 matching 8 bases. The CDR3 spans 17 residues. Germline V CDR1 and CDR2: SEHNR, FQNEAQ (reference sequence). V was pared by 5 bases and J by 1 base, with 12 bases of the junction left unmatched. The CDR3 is CASSPEGWTGRNTEAFF. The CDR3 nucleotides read TGTGCCAGCAGCCCTGAGGGGTGGACAGGGCGGAACACTGAAGCTTTCTTT.

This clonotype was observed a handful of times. DNA for the CDR3: TGCGCCAGCAGCCCGGGATCCCTAGGGACGTTGAACACTGAAGCTTTCTTT. This encodes CASSPGSLGTLNTEAFF. V and J are TRBV5-1 and TRBJ1-1; tentative D call: TRBD1 (5 bases). CDR3 size: 17 residues. Germline-derived CDR1 and CDR2 are SGHRS and YFSETQ. Deletions cut 4 bases from V and 0 bases from J, with 19 bases between.

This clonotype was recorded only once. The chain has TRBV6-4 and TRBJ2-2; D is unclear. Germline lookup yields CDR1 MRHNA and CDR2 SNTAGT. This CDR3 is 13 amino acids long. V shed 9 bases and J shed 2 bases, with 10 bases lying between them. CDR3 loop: CASSGSNTGELFF. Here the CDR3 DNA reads TGTGCCAGTTCCGGGTCAAACACCGGGGAGCTGTTTTTT.

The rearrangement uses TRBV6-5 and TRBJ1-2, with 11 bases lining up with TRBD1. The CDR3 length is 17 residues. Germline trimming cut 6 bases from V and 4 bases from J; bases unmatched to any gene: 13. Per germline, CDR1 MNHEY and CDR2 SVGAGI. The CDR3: CASRSGTGGRIIYGYTF. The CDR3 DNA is TGTGCCAGCAGATCGGGGACAGGGGGTCGGATAATCTATGGCTACACCTTC.

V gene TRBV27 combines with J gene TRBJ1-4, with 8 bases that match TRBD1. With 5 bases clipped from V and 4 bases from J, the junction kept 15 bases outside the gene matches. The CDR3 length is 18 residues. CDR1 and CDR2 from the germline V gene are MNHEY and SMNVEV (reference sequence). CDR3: CASSNTLLQGEGNEKLFF. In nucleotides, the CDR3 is TGTGCCAGCAGTAACACCTTACTACAGGGGGAGGGTAATGAAAAACTGTTTTTT.

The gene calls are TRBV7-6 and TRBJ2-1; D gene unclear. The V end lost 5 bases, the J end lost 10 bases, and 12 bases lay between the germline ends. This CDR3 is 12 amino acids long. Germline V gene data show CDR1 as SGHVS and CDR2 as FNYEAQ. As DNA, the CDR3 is TGTGCCAGCAGCGACACCCGGGCCGAGCAGTTCTTC. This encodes CASSDTRAEQFF.

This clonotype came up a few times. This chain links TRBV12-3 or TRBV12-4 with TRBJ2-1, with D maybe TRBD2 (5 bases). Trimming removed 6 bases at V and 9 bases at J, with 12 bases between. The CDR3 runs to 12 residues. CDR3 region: CASSRTRGEQFF. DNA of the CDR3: TGTGCCAGCAGCCGCACTAGAGGTGAGCAGTTCTTC.

CDR3: CASSQPYRDRVHTQYF. In DNA form, the CDR3 reads TGCGCCAGCAGCCAACCTTACAGGGACAGGGTGCATACGCAGTATTTT. This chain joins TRBV4-3 and TRBJ2-3, with 9 bases identical to TRBD1. CDR3 length: 16 residues. Trimming cost V 2 bases and J 7 bases; bases outside gene matches: 10. CDR1 is LGHNA, CDR2 YSLEER, per germline.

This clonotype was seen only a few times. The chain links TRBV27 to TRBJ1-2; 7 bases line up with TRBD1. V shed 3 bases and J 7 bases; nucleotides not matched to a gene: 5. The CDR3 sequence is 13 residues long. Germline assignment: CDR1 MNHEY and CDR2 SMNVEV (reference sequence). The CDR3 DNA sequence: TGTGCCAGCAGTTTGGGAGGGGGCTTTGGCTACACCTTC. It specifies CASSLGGGFGYTF.

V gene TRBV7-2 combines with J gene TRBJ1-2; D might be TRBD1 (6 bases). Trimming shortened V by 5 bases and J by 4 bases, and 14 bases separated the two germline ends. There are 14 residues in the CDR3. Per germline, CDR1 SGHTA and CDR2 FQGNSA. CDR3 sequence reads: CASSEQGWGYGYTF. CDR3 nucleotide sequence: TGTGCCAGCAGCGAACAGGGTTGGGGCTATGGCTACACCTTC.

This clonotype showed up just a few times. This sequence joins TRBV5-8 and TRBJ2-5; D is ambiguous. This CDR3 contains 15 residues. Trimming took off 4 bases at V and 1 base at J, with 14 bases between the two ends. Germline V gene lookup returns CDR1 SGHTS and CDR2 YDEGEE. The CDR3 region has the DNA TGTGCCAGCAGCCATGTAGGCCTACTCCAAGAGACCCAGTACTTC. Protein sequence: CASSHVGLLQETQYF.

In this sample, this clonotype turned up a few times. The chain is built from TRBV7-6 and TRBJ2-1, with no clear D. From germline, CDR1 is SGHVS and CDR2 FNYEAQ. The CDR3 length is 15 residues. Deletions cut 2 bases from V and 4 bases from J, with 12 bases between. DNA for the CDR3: TGTGCCAGCAGCTTATCGGCAGCTAGTTACAATGAGCAGTTCTTC. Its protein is CASSLSAASYNEQFF.

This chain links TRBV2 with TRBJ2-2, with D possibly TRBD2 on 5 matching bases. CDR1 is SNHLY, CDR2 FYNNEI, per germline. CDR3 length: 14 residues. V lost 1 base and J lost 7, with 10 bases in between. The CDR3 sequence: CASSEGGLGGELFF. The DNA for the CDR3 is TGTGCCAGCAGTGAAGGAGGGTTGGGCGGGGAGCTGTTTTTT.

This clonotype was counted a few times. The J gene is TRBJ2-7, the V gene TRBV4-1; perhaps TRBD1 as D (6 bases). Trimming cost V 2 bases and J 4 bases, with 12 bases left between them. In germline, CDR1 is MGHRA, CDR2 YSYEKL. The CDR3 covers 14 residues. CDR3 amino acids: CASSQLYDRYEQYF. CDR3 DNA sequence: TGCGCCAGCAGCCAACTCTATGACAGGTACGAGCAGTACTTC.

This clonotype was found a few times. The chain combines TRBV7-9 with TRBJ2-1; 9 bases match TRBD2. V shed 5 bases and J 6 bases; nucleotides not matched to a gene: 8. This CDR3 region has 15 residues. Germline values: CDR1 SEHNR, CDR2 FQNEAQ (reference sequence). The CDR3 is CASSAFSGGINEQFF. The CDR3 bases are TGTGCCAGCAGCGCCTTTAGCGGGGGAATCAATGAGCAGTTCTTC.

The CDR3 nucleotides read TGTGCCAGCAGCTCCTACAGGGTACGGGACACTGAAGCTTTCTTT. Amino acid sequence: CASSSYRVRDTEAFF. The chain links TRBV7-9 to TRBJ1-1, with a weak D call TRBD1 (6 bases). Germline loops: CDR1 SEHNR, CDR2 FQNEAQ (reference sequence). This CDR3 has 15 amino acids. V lost 4 bases and J lost 3, with 15 bases in between. The variable domain in full, completed from reference TRBV7-9 and TRBJ1-1, reads DTGVSQNPRHKITKRGQNVTFRCDPISEHNRLYWYRQTLGQGPEFLTYFQNEAQLEKSRLLSDRFSAERPKGSFSTLEIQRTEQGDSAMYLCASSSYRVRDTEAFFGQGTRLTVV.

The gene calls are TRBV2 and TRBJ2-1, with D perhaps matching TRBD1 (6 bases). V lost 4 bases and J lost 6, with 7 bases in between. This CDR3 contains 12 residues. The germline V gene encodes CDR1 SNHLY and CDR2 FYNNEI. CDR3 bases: TGTGCCAGCAGTGCAGGGGTCAATGAGCAGTTCTTC. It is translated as CASSAGVNEQFF.

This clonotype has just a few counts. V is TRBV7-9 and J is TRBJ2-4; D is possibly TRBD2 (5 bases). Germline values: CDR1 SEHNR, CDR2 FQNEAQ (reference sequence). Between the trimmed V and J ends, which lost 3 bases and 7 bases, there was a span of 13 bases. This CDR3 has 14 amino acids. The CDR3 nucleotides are TGTGCCAGCAGCTTGCCGGAAACGGGGAACATTCAGTACTTC. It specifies CASSLPETGNIQYF.

This CDR3 reads CASSRGTPSNEQFF. The CDR3 coding sequence is TGTGCCAGCAGCCGGGGGACCCCCAGCAATGAGCAGTTCTTC. This chain uses TRBV7-2 with TRBJ2-1, with D tentatively TRBD2 (6 bases). The ends were cut back, 5 bases at V and 6 bases at J, with 14 bases in the middle. This CDR3 is 14 amino acids long. Germline V gene lookup returns CDR1 SGHTA and CDR2 FQGNSA.

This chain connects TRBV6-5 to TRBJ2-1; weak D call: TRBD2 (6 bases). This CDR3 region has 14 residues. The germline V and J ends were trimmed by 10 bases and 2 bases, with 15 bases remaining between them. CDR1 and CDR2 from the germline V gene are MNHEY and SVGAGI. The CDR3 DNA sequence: TGTGCCACCCTTAGCGGAGGGACCTACAATGAGCAGTTCTTC. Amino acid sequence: CATLSGGTYNEQFF.

CDR3 nucleotides: TGTGCCACCAGCAGAGTACGGACAGGCGAAGAGACCCAGTACTTC. It translates to CATSRVRTGEETQYF. The J gene is TRBJ2-5, the V gene TRBV15; 7 bases line up with TRBD1. After removal of 1 base from V and 3 bases from J, the junction contained 5 bases not matched to a gene. CDR1 and CDR2 from the germline V gene are LNHNV and YYDKDF (reference sequence). This CDR3 comprises 15 residues. Full variable domain (outside the CDR3, taken from reference TRBV15 and TRBJ2-5): DAMVIQNPRYQVTQFGKPVTLSCSQTLNHNVMYWYQQKSSQAPKLLFHYYDKDFNNEADTPDNFQSRRPNTSFCFLDIRSPGLGDTAMYLCATSRVRTGEETQYFGPGTRLLVL.

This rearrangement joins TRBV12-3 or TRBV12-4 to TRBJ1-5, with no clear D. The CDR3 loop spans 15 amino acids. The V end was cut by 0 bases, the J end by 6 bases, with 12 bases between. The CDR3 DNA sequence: TGTGCCAGCAGTTTAGCCCCCCTCGGGGTTCAGCCCCAGCATTTT. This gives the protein CASSLAPLGVQPQHF.